The 14 T cell receptor beta chains in this list originate from one sample, sequenced in a study of blood T cells in healthy people across ages. The second PCR ran roughly 6 to 11 cycles with a sample-barcoded 5' primer and J-beta primers. TCRdb itself ran the 5' RACE reads through MiXCR, one entry per CDR3 protein. The sample has around 1,800,000 distinct CDR3 sequences, 39% seen once. The sequencing input was blood. These receptors all come from a human donor in good health.

This clonotype was counted only a few times. This chain joins TRBV5-1 and TRBJ2-1; D gene unclear. The CDR3 runs 12 residues. Trimming took 1 base from V and 9 from J, leaving 8 bases between them. Germline CDR1 and CDR2: SGHRS and YFSETQ. The CDR3 protein is CASSLPGIEQFF. CDR3 DNA sequence: TGCGCCAGCAGCTTGCCTGGCATTGAGCAGTTCTTC.

V and J are TRBV20-1 and TRBJ2-7; 7 bases match TRBD2. The CDR3 loop spans 17 amino acids. CDR1 is DFQATT and CDR2 is SNEGSKA in the germline V gene (reference sequence). Trimming at V came to 6 bases and at J to 3 bases, leaving 20 bases not matched to a gene. In nucleotides, the CDR3 is TGCAGTGCAGCTGAACCGGCGGCGAGCGGGGACCTCTACGAGCAGTACTTC. This sequence encodes CSAAEPAASGDLYEQYF.

The chain combines TRBV6-6 with TRBJ2-6; D assignment may be TRBD1 or TRBD2 (5 bases each). Trimming pared 6 bases from V and 6 bases from J, leaving 18 bases between. CDR3 length equals 16 residues. CDR1 is MNHNY, CDR2 SVGAGI, per germline (reference sequence). The CDR3 spells CASSSEGLVSANVLTF. Written as DNA, the CDR3 is TGTGCCAGCAGCAGTGAGGGGTTGGTGTCGGCCAACGTCCTGACTTTC.

CDR3: CASSSLDRGLNEQYF. Written as DNA, the CDR3 is TGTGCCAGCAGCTCCCTGGACAGGGGGCTCAACGAGCAGTACTTC. The J gene is TRBJ2-7, the V gene TRBV7-8; TRBD1 matches at 11 bases. This CDR3 spans 15 amino acids. Per the germline V gene, CDR1 is SGHVS and CDR2 is FQNEAQ. The ends lost 4 bases at V and 5 bases at J; junction bases unmatched: 7. The complete variable domain, with remaining parts taken from reference TRBV7-8 and TRBJ2-7, reads GAGVSQSPRYKVAKRGQDVALRCDPISGHVSLFWYQQALGQGPEFLTYFQNEAQLDKSGLPSDRFFAERPEGSVSTLKIQRTQQEDSAVYLCASSSLDRGLNEQYFGPGTRLTVT.

This chain uses TRBV20-1 with TRBJ2-3; 10 nucleotides match TRBD2. CDR1 and CDR2 from the germline V gene are DFQATT and SNEGSKA (reference sequence). This CDR3 comprises 20 residues. Trimming removed 0 bases from V and 2 bases from J; junction bases left unmatched: 17. CDR3 protein: CSARDRALASGGFPTDTQYF. The CDR3 coding sequence is TGCAGTGCTAGAGATCGGGCTTTGGCTAGCGGGGGTTTTCCCACAGATACGCAGTATTTT.

The gene calls are TRBV7-9 and TRBJ1-6; unclear D gene. Trimming stripped 1 base from V and 8 bases from J, with 12 bases between. Germline CDR1 reads SEHNR; CDR2 reads FQNEAQ (reference sequence). This CDR3 region has 15 residues. The CDR3 DNA reads as TGTGCCAGCAGCTTAGGGTACGCCGGGCATTCACCCCTCCACTTT. As protein: CASSLGYAGHSPLHF. Using reference TRBV7-9 and TRBJ1-6 for the parts outside the CDR3, the full variable domain is DTGVSQNPRHKITKRGQNVTFRCDPISEHNRLYWYRQTLGQGPEFLTYFQNEAQLEKSRLLSDRFSAERPKGSFSTLEIQRTEQGDSAMYLCASSLGYAGHSPLHFGNGTRLTVT.

The chain links TRBV20-1 to TRBJ2-3; TRBD2 is a possible D gene (6 bases). V dropped 2 bases and J dropped 0 bases, with 15 bases sitting between them. The germline V gene has CDR1 DFQATT and CDR2 SNEGSKA (reference sequence). This CDR3 is built from 16 residues. Written as DNA, the CDR3 is TGCAGTGCTAGACCTGCGGGGCGGACTAGCACAGATACGCAGTATTTT. Its translation: CSARPAGRTSTDTQYF.

This clonotype was counted a single time. V and J are TRBV2 and TRBJ2-4; D is perhaps TRBD1 (5 bases). In germline, CDR1 is SNHLY, CDR2 FYNNEI. V was cut by 6 bases and J by 6 bases, with 9 bases left in between. This CDR3 region has 12 residues. CDR3 in amino acids: CASSRDGNIQYF. The CDR3 bases are TGTGCCAGCAGCAGGGATGGAAACATTCAGTACTTC.

V and J are TRBV6-6 and TRBJ2-1; maybe TRBD1 (7 bases). Germline-derived CDR1 and CDR2 are MNHNY and SVGAGI (reference sequence). There are 15 residues in the CDR3. Between the trimmed V and J ends, which lost 6 bases and 4 bases, there was a span of 16 bases. The CDR3 region has the DNA TGTGCCAGCAGAGGAGGGACAGAGGATTACAATGAGCAGTTCTTC. Its protein is CASRGGTEDYNEQFF.

The genes are TRBV7-9 and TRBJ1-5; D gene unclear. Per the germline V gene, CDR1 is SEHNR and CDR2 is FQNEAQ (reference sequence). This CDR3 has 15 amino acids. Trimming removed 1 base at V and 7 bases at J, with 14 bases between. CDR3 residues: CASSLDLEVDQPQHF. As DNA, the CDR3 is TGTGCCAGCAGCTTAGACTTAGAGGTGGACCAGCCCCAGCATTTT.

The CDR3 loop reads CASSLEGGDHYEQYF. CDR3 DNA sequence: TGTGCCAGCAGCTTAGAGGGGGGCGATCACTACGAGCAGTACTTC. This rearrangement joins TRBV7-9 to TRBJ2-7; either TRBD1 or TRBD2 may supply D (6 bases each). The CDR3 length is 15 residues. V shed 1 base and J shed 3 bases, with 13 bases lying between them. Per the germline V gene, CDR1 is SEHNR and CDR2 is FQNEAQ (reference sequence).

The V and J genes are TRBV5-1 and TRBJ1-2; 9 nucleotides agree with TRBD1. The CDR3 spans 14 residues. Unmatched junction bases numbered 6, after V lost 4 bases and J lost 5 bases. Per germline, CDR1 SGHRS and CDR2 YFSETQ. CDR3 in amino acids: CASSRGQGLYGYTF. CDR3 sequence (DNA): TGCGCCAGCAGCCGAGGACAGGGGCTATATGGCTACACCTTC.

The genes are TRBV20-1 and TRBJ2-7, with 10 nucleotides matching TRBD1. This CDR3 contains 15 residues. Germline V gene data show CDR1 as DFQATT and CDR2 as SNEGSKA (reference sequence). V lost 5 bases to trimming and J lost 5 bases; unmatched junction nucleotides: 12. Here the CDR3 reads CSAHPGTGVQNEQYF. In nucleotides, the CDR3 is TGCAGTGCTCATCCCGGGACAGGGGTCCAAAACGAGCAGTACTTC.

The V and J genes are TRBV7-2 and TRBJ1-2; a possible D gene is TRBD1 (6 bases). The germline V gene encodes CDR1 SGHTA and CDR2 FQGNSA. The V gene lost 0 bases and the J gene lost 1 base, with 15 bases spanning the gap. This CDR3 region has 17 residues. CDR3 nucleotide sequence: TGTGCCAGCAGCTTAGCGCTCCAGGGGCGCTTTAACTATGGCTACACCTTC. Translated, it gives CASSLALQGRFNYGYTF.